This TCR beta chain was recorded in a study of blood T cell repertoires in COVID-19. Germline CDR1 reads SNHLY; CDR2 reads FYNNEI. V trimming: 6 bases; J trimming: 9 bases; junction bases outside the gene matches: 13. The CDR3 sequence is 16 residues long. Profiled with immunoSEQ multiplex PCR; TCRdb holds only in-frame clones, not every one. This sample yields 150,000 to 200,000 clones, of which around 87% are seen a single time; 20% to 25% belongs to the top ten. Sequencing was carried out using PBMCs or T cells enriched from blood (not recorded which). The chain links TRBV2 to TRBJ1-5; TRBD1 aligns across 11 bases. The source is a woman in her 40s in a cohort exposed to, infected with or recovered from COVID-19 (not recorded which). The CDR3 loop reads CASSEPRWGQGGPQHF. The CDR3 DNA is TGTGCCAGCAGCGAACCCCGCTGGGGACAGGGGGGGCCCCAGCATTTT.